These 20 T cell receptor beta chains came from one sample sequenced in a study of T cell responses to AZD1222 COVID-19 vaccine. The repertoire was sequenced with immunoSEQ multiplex PCR; TCRdb's copy has only in-frame clones and lacks some. The sample shows some 140,000 clones, approximately 88% of them seen only once. The source was peripheral blood, collected 28 days after the second AZD1222 dose. Every receptor here comes from an adult who received the AZD1222 COVID-19 vaccine.

This chain joins TRBV12-3 or TRBV12-4 and TRBJ2-7; D is perhaps TRBD1 or TRBD2 (5 bases each). There are 13 residues in the CDR3. The V end lost 7 bases, the J end lost 2 bases, and 12 bases lay between the germline ends. CDR3 nucleotides: TGTGCCAGCACTCGGGACGGGACCTACGAGCAGTACTTC. Its translation: CASTRDGTYEQYF.

This chain connects TRBV4-1 to TRBJ1-5; TRBD1 is a possible D gene (5 bases). Germline V CDR1 and CDR2: MGHRA, YSYEKL. The CDR3 length is 16 residues. The V gene lost 2 bases and the J gene lost 4 bases, with 15 bases spanning the gap. CDR3 DNA: TGCGCCAGCAGCCAACAGGAAGGGGACCCAAATCAGCCCCAGCATTTT. Translating gives CASSQQEGDPNQPQHF.

This rearrangement joins TRBV19 to TRBJ1-1, with D unresolved. Trimming took off 5 bases at V and 4 bases at J, with 11 bases between the two ends. Germline assignment: CDR1 LNHDA and CDR2 SQIVND (reference sequence). The CDR3 runs to 13 residues. The CDR3 reads CASSSIDPTEAFF. CDR3 nucleotides: TGTGCCAGTAGTTCGATTGACCCCACTGAAGCTTTCTTT.

This chain joins TRBV5-1 and TRBJ2-7; D not certain. From germline, CDR1 is SGHRS and CDR2 YFSETQ. The ends were cut back, 0 bases at V and 1 base at J, with 11 bases in the middle. This CDR3 region has 15 residues. CDR3 coding DNA: TGCGCCAGCAGCTTGGCCGTGACACCTTCCTACGAGCAGTACTTC. As protein: CASSLAVTPSYEQYF.

The chain recombines TRBV20-1 with TRBJ2-1, with D unresolved. The germline V gene has CDR1 DFQATT and CDR2 SNEGSKA (reference sequence). V lost 6 bases to trimming and J lost 7 bases, with 10 bases between them. The CDR3 has 11 amino acids. The CDR3 region is CSASSPNEQFF. The CDR3 DNA follows: TGCAGTGCCTCATCCCCAAATGAGCAGTTCTTC.

This clone occurred once. The CDR3 reads CASSTRDASYGYTF. Written as DNA, the CDR3 is TGTGCCAGCAGTACTCGGGACGCCAGCTATGGCTACACCTTC. The chain carries TRBV6-2 or TRBV6-3 and TRBJ1-2; TRBD1 might be the D (5 bases). Germline V gene data show CDR1 as MNHEY and CDR2 as SVGEGT. The CDR3 totals 14 residues. V was pared by 5 bases and J by 4 bases, with 14 bases between.

This chain uses TRBV11-1 with TRBJ2-5, with 10 bases lining up with TRBD2. Trimming took 2 bases from V and 4 from J; bases not matched to a gene: 4. CDR1 is SGHAT and CDR2 is FQDESV in the germline V gene (reference sequence). The CDR3 consists of 15 residues. The DNA for the CDR3 is TGTGCCAGCAGCTTACAAGCGGGAGGGCCAGAGACCCAGTACTTC. Its translation is CASSLQAGGPETQYF.

The chain couples TRBV19 to TRBJ2-6; the match to TRBD1 covers 7 bases. Losses at the gene ends were 3 bases for V and 3 bases for J; bases not matched to a gene: 8. Germline V lookup: CDR1 LNHDA, CDR2 SQIVND (reference sequence). The CDR3 is made up of 17 amino acids. CDR3 coding DNA: TGTGCCAGTAGTATGGGTTACAGGGGAAATGGGGCCAACGTCCTGACTTTC. Translation: CASSMGYRGNGANVLTF.

The chain uses TRBV13 and TRBJ1-3; no definite D call. V was pared by 5 bases and J by 3 bases, with 11 bases between. The CDR3 runs 14 residues. Germline V lookup: CDR1 PRHDT, CDR2 FYEKMQ (reference sequence). The CDR3, as DNA: TGTGCCAGCAGCGGACCTTTGAATGGAAACACCATATATTTT. This encodes CASSGPLNGNTIYF.

This clone has just one count. The chain links TRBV30 to TRBJ1-6, with TRBD1 matching over 9 bases. CDR1 and CDR2 (germline): GTSNPN, SVGIG (reference sequence). The length of the CDR3 is 15 residues. V shed 5 bases, J shed 6 bases, and the junction held 8 bases outside the gene matches. The CDR3 DNA follows: TGTGCCTGGGACCGGGGACAGGGAGCTAATTCACCCCTCCACTTT. Protein product: CAWDRGQGANSPLHF.

The gene calls are TRBV6-5 and TRBJ1-4; tentatively, D is TRBD1 (5 bases). Germline V CDR1 and CDR2: MNHEY, SVGAGI. This CDR3 has 14 residues. V was shortened by 6 bases and J by 9 bases, with 17 bases between the two germline ends. Written as DNA, the CDR3 is TGTGCCAGCAGCGCCGCATACGGGGCTAAAAAACTGTTTTTT. Translated: CASSAAYGAKKLFF.

V is TRBV15 and J is TRBJ1-5; the D gene is possibly TRBD1 (5 bases). This CDR3 has 16 amino acids. Germline CDR1 is LNHNV and CDR2 is YYDKDF (reference sequence). V lost 1 base, J lost 4 bases, and 14 bases lay in between. The CDR3 DNA reads TGTGCCACCAGCAGAGCCGGGGCCCTTCCGAATCAGCCCCAGCATTTT. It yields the protein CATSRAGALPNQPQHF.

V gene TRBV4-2 combines with J gene TRBJ1-2; D gene ambiguous. The germline V gene encodes CDR1 LGHNA and CDR2 YNFKEQ. Trimming cost V 1 base and J 4 bases, with 4 bases left between them. The CDR3 runs 12 residues. The CDR3 region has the DNA TGTGCCAGCAGCCAAGGAATCTATGGCTACACCTTC. Its protein product is CASSQGIYGYTF.

The chain combines TRBV5-1 with TRBJ2-1; D not resolved. The germline V and J ends were trimmed by 1 base and 5 bases, with 4 bases remaining between them. Germline CDR1 SGHRS, CDR2 YFSETQ. The CDR3 covers 12 residues. CDR3 bases: TGCGCCAGCAGCTTGATGAACAATGAGCAGTTCTTC. Translated, it gives CASSLMNNEQFF.

This chain links TRBV10-1 with TRBJ1-1, with TRBD1 matching 12 bases. Germline trimming cut 0 bases from V and 5 bases from J; bases unmatched to any gene: 13. Germline CDR1 WNHNN, CDR2 SYGVQD (reference sequence). The CDR3 totals 19 residues. As DNA, the CDR3 is TGCGCCAGCAGTGAGTCCCCGGGACAGGGGGCCGTTTTTGGTACTGAAGCTTTCTTT. Its translation: CASSESPGQGAVFGTEAFF.

The chain couples TRBV6-2 or TRBV6-3 to TRBJ2-1; D is perhaps TRBD2 (7 bases). V lost 6 bases and J 8 bases, leaving 17 bases between the germline ends. The CDR3 is made up of 14 amino acids. CDR1 is MNHEY, CDR2 SVGEGT, per germline. The CDR3 protein is CASSLTLGGDEQFF. DNA of the CDR3: TGTGCCAGCAGCTTAACCCTAGGGGGGGATGAGCAGTTCTTC.

V usage is TRBV18 and J usage is TRBJ2-7, with D possibly TRBD1 on 5 matching bases. CDR3 length: 12 residues. V shed 4 bases and J shed 7 bases, with 11 bases lying between them. Per the germline V gene, CDR1 is KGHSH and CDR2 is LQKENI. CDR3 residues: CASSQTPGEQYF. The CDR3 DNA follows: TGTGCCAGCTCACAGACCCCAGGGGAGCAGTACTTC. Full variable domain (rest looked up from reference TRBV18 and TRBJ2-7): NAGVMQNPRHLVRRRGQEARLRCSPMKGHSHVYWYRQLPEEGLKFMVYLQKENIIDESGMPKERFSAEFPKEGPSILRIQQVVRGDSAAYFCASSQTPGEQYFGPGTRLTVT.

CDR3 DNA sequence: TGTGCCAGCAGTTTATTGGGGGGCCTCGACTATGGCTACACCTTC. Translation: CASSLLGGLDYGYTF. The rearrangement joins TRBV27 to TRBJ1-2, with D maybe TRBD1 (6 bases). The germline gives CDR1 MNHEY, CDR2 SMNVEV (reference sequence). Trimming cost V 1 base and J 3 bases, with 12 bases left between them. The CDR3 is 15 amino acids.

A single count supports this clone. The chain links TRBV5-1 to TRBJ2-3, with 7 bases matching TRBD1. The CDR3 covers 14 residues. V lost 0 bases and J lost 5; bases outside the gene matches: 3. Germline V gene lookup returns CDR1 SGHRS and CDR2 YFSETQ. DNA of the CDR3: TGCGCCAGCAGCTTGGAGGGGGCCGAAGATACGCAGTATTTT. Translation: CASSLEGAEDTQYF.

The chain couples TRBV11-1 to TRBJ1-1; D uncertain. Trimming stripped 5 bases from V and 1 base from J, with 8 bases between. The CDR3 runs to 13 residues. Germline CDR1 is SGHAT and CDR2 is FQDESV (reference sequence). The CDR3 loop reads CASSRTENTEAFF. In DNA, the CDR3 is TGTGCCAGCAGCAGGACGGAGAACACTGAAGCTTTCTTT.